What follows are 29 T cell receptor beta chains derived from one specimen sequenced in a study of Ad26.COV2.S vaccination and SARS-CoV-2 variants (dated by TCRdb to about 2021). The label giving this sample's treatment or condition can be read as: approximately 18 received Ad26.COV2.S at low or high dose, single or two shots; 5 received placebo; per-sample allocation not given. For vaccine and placebo recipients, the sequenced repertoires came from samples collected on day 63 after the first injection. The library came from the immunoSEQ multiplex PCR assay. Here the immuneACCESS table is served through TCRdb, limited to in-frame sequences with V and J called. Missing clones are a known gap in these copies; in checked studies unresolved V genes cover under half, and the rest lacks a known reason. Across this sample there are about half a million clones, with roughly nine tenths seen only once. Of the sample, 1.5% to 2% is held by the ten largest clones.

This specimen was peripheral blood, taken in a trial of Ad26.COV2.S vaccine versus placebo. Source of these receptors: a person aged 18-60 years who received the Ad26.COV2.S COVID-19 vaccine or a placebo.

The chain is built from TRBV27 and TRBJ2-6; TRBD1 agrees at 8 bases. This CDR3 is built from 17 residues. Germline assignment: CDR1 MNHEY and CDR2 SMNVEV (reference sequence). Unmatched junction bases numbered 9, after V lost 8 bases and J lost 0 bases. DNA of the CDR3: TGTGCCAGCGGAGGGACAGGTTACTTCTCTGGGGCCAACGTCCTGACTTTC. As protein: CASGGTGYFSGANVLTF.

The J gene is TRBJ1-1, the V gene TRBV5-1, with TRBD1 matching 7 bases. Trimming cost V 6 bases and J 7 bases; bases outside gene matches: 15. The V gene's germline CDR1 is SGHRS and CDR2 YFSETQ. This CDR3 has 15 residues. The CDR3 DNA is TGCGCCAGCACTCTACAGGGGCGCCAGTATAATGAAGCTTTCTTT. Translating it yields CASTLQGRQYNEAFF.

The chain links TRBV28 to TRBJ1-2; D not certain. The ends were cut back, 5 bases at V and 4 bases at J, with 14 bases in the middle. CDR3 length: 14 amino acids. Germline V CDR1 and CDR2: MDHEN, SYDVKM. For the CDR3, the DNA is TGTGCCAGCAGTCTCGATACTAGGGCCTATGGCTACACCTTC. Its translation is CASSLDTRAYGYTF.

The chain uses TRBV19 and TRBJ2-5; D ambiguous. Germline V CDR1 and CDR2: LNHDA, SQIVND (reference sequence). This CDR3 is 15 amino acids long. Between the trimmed V and J ends, which lost 9 bases and 2 bases, there was a span of 19 bases. CDR3 region: CARPLFAMGQETQYF. CDR3 nucleotides: TGTGCCAGACCCCTTTTCGCGATGGGGCAAGAGACCCAGTACTTC.

This chain connects TRBV3-1 (or the pseudogene TRBV3-2) to TRBJ1-3; no reliable D call. V was pared by 0 bases and J by 4 bases, with 13 bases between. The CDR3 has 16 amino acids. CDR1 is LGHDT, CDR2 YNNKEL, per germline (reference sequence). The CDR3 is CASSQEGPEPGNTIYF. The CDR3 bases are TGTGCCAGCAGCCAAGAAGGGCCCGAACCCGGAAACACCATATATTTT.

This chain connects TRBV9 to TRBJ2-3, with 8 positions matching TRBD2. Germline assignment: CDR1 SGDLS and CDR2 YYNGEE. The V gene end was trimmed by 4 bases and the J gene end by 5 bases; junction bases not matched to a gene: 12. This CDR3 has 16 residues. CDR3 loop: CASSFLAGYQGDTQYF. The CDR3 coding sequence is TGTGCCAGCAGCTTCCTAGCGGGCTACCAGGGAGATACGCAGTATTTT.

This chain uses TRBV2 with TRBJ2-1; 9 bases are shared with TRBD2. The germline CDR1 and CDR2 sequences are SNHLY and FYNNEI. V dropped 6 bases and J dropped 6; count of bases not matched to a gene: 9. The CDR3 is made up of 15 amino acids. This CDR3 reads CASRDSGRGGNEQFF. CDR3 coding DNA: TGTGCCAGCAGGGATAGCGGGAGAGGGGGCAATGAGCAGTTCTTC.

The chain recombines TRBV24-1 with TRBJ2-3; TRBD2 aligns across 7 bases. CDR1 KGHDR and CDR2 SFDVKD come from the germline V gene. Unmatched junction bases numbered 11, after V lost 7 bases and J lost 8 bases. The CDR3 totals 14 residues. The CDR3 reads CATSSGTNGGTQYF. The CDR3 nucleotides are TGTGCCACCAGCTCAGGGACTAACGGGGGTACGCAGTATTTT.

This clone was recorded at least ten times. J is TRBJ2-7 and V is TRBV4-2, with TRBD2 matching over 7 bases. With 0 bases clipped from V and 6 bases from J, the junction kept 11 bases outside the gene matches. The germline V gene has CDR1 LGHNA and CDR2 YNFKEQ. The CDR3 has 16 amino acids. This chain's CDR3 is CASSQDLSGTPREQYF. The CDR3 DNA sequence: TGTGCCAGCAGCCAAGATCTGAGCGGGACCCCCCGCGAGCAGTACTTC.

The chain employs TRBV27 and TRBJ1-5; 9 positions match TRBD1. This CDR3 comprises 17 residues. Germline V CDR1 and CDR2: MNHEY, SMNVEV (reference sequence). J was trimmed by 7 bases and V by 4 bases; bases with no gene match: 14. CDR3 protein: CASSSTVLRDREQPQHF. In DNA, the CDR3 is TGTGCCAGCAGTTCCACTGTGCTCCGGGACAGGGAACAGCCCCAGCATTTT.

The V and J genes are TRBV7-3 and TRBJ1-3; D is ambiguous. V lost 5 bases, J lost 0 bases, and 20 bases lay in between. The CDR3 is made up of 18 amino acids. Germline V gene lookup returns CDR1 SGHTA and CDR2 FQGTGA. The CDR3, as DNA: TGTGCCAGCAGCCCCCGGACGGCACTCCGCATCTCTGGAAACACCATATATTTT. It encodes CASSPRTALRISGNTIYF.

This clone was picked up a small number of times. The V call is TRBV6-6, the J call TRBJ1-5, with no clear D. Germline V CDR1 and CDR2: MNHNY, SVGAGI (reference sequence). Trimming left V 6 bases short and J 2 bases short, with 8 bases between. CDR3 size: 13 residues. In nucleotides, the CDR3 is TGTGCCAGCAGCATAGGAGGCAATCAGCCCCAGCATTTT. It codes for CASSIGGNQPQHF.

The chain is built from TRBV23-1 and TRBJ1-2, with 7 nucleotides matching TRBD1. Being an ORF, TRBV23-1 has a function that is uncertain. The CDR3 is 15 residues long. J was trimmed by 8 bases and V by 2 bases; bases with no gene match: 11. CDR3: CASSQRPTGTRGYTF. The CDR3 nucleotides read TGCGCCAGCAGTCAACGACCGACAGGGACGAGGGGCTACACCTTC.

The chain joins TRBV18 to TRBJ1-4; perhaps TRBD1 as D (5 bases). The CDR3 consists of 18 residues. The germline V gene has CDR1 KGHSH and CDR2 LQKENI. Trimming left V 1 base short and J 0 bases short, with 15 bases between. The CDR3 sequence: CASSPRQGGPSTNEKLFF. CDR3 in DNA: TGTGCCAGCTCACCACGGCAGGGAGGGCCTTCAACTAATGAAAAACTGTTTTTT.

The chain employs TRBV6-5 and TRBJ1-1; D remains ambiguous. The V end was cut by 6 bases, the J end by 3 bases, with 11 bases between. The CDR3 covers 13 residues. Germline V gene data show CDR1 as MNHEY and CDR2 as SVGAGI. The CDR3 DNA sequence: TGTGCCAGCAGACTGGAAGGGCACACTGAAGCTTTCTTT. Its protein is CASRLEGHTEAFF.

V gene TRBV7-2 combines with J gene TRBJ1-2; 7 bases line up with TRBD1. V trimming: 3 bases; J trimming: 2 bases; junction bases outside the gene matches: 6. CDR3 length: 15 residues. Per germline, CDR1 SGHTA and CDR2 FQGNSA. The CDR3 DNA is TGTGCCAGCAGCTTCGACAGGGTAGCGAACTATGGCTACACCTTC. Protein product: CASSFDRVANYGYTF.

This clone has only one observation. The rearrangement links TRBV2 to TRBJ2-5; no definite D call. The length of the CDR3 is 12 residues. Between the trimmed V and J ends, which lost 6 bases and 3 bases, there was a span of 8 bases. Germline assignment: CDR1 SNHLY and CDR2 FYNNEI. The CDR3 DNA follows: TGTGCCAGCAGCCCAGGAGAAGAGACCCAGTACTTC. Protein: CASSPGEETQYF.

The table lists this clone with a few counts. This chain links TRBV28 with TRBJ1-1, with D unresolved. V was trimmed by 5 bases and J by 1 base, leaving 14 bases between them. The CDR3 has 15 amino acids. Germline lookup yields CDR1 MDHEN and CDR2 SYDVKM. Written as DNA, the CDR3 is TGTGCCAGCAGTCCCAATTGGGCACCGAACACTGAAGCTTTCTTT. Its protein is CASSPNWAPNTEAFF.

The chain uses TRBV20-1 and TRBJ2-5; D not certain. V lost 3 bases to trimming and J lost 4 bases, with 15 bases between them. The CDR3 is 14 residues long. Per germline, CDR1 DFQATT and CDR2 SNEGSKA (reference sequence). CDR3 protein: CSASAGQRRETQYF. CDR3 in DNA: TGCAGTGCTAGTGCAGGTCAAAGGCGAGAGACCCAGTACTTC.

V is TRBV11-1 and J is TRBJ2-3; D perhaps matches TRBD1 (5 bases). The CDR3 consists of 14 residues. V lost 2 bases and J 2 bases, leaving 8 bases between the germline ends. Germline-derived CDR1 and CDR2 are SGHAT and FQDESV (reference sequence). The DNA of the CDR3 is TGTGCCAGCAGCTTACAGGGTCACACAGATACGCAGTATTTT. Residues: CASSLQGHTDTQYF.

The gene calls are TRBV25-1 and TRBJ2-3; no clear D. Germline V gene sequence: CDR1 MGHDK, CDR2 SYGVNS. This CDR3 is 14 amino acids long. The V and J ends lost 3 bases and 6 bases respectively, with 13 bases between them. As DNA, the CDR3 is TGTGCCAGCAGTGACCCTTCCCAGGCGGATACGCAGTATTTT. This sequence encodes CASSDPSQADTQYF. Full variable domain (outside the CDR3, taken from reference TRBV25-1 and TRBJ2-3): EADIYQTPRYLVIGTGKKITLECSQTMGHDKMYWYQQDPGMELHLIHYSYGVNSTEKGDLSSESTVSRIRTEHFPLTLESARPSHTSQYLCASSDPSQADTQYFGPGTRLTVL.

As regards this clone: The sample carries other DNA sequences with the same CDR3. V usage is TRBV24-1 and J usage is TRBJ2-2; unclear D gene. Germline loops: CDR1 KGHDR, CDR2 SFDVKD. Trimming removed 0 bases from V and 8 bases from J, with 3 bases in between. This CDR3 spans 12 amino acids. The CDR3 region has the DNA TGTGCCACCAGTGATTTGACGGGGGAGCTGTTTTTT. This codes for CATSDLTGELFF.

The J gene is TRBJ1-2, the V gene TRBV6-5, with D perhaps TRBD1 (6 bases). CDR3 length: 14 residues. V was pared by 0 bases and J by 7 bases, with 12 bases between. CDR1 is MNHEY, CDR2 SVGAGI, per germline. CDR3 sequence reads: CASSYSMGGFGYTF. The CDR3 DNA reads TGTGCCAGCAGTTACTCGATGGGGGGCTTTGGCTACACCTTC.

This clone was counted once. The chain joins TRBV19 to TRBJ1-1; D ambiguous. There are 14 residues in the CDR3. V was cut by 0 bases and J by 2 bases, with 7 bases left in between. Germline assignment: CDR1 LNHDA and CDR2 SQIVND (reference sequence). The chain's CDR3 is CASSIDSTNTEAFF. For the CDR3, the DNA is TGTGCCAGTAGTATAGACTCTACAAACACTGAAGCTTTCTTT.

This sequence joins TRBV27 and TRBJ2-5, with 12 bases fitting TRBD1. This CDR3 comprises 16 residues. Germline V gene lookup returns CDR1 MNHEY and CDR2 SMNVEV (reference sequence). V lost 5 bases, J lost 1 base, and 5 bases stayed unmatched. The CDR3 DNA follows: TGTGCCAGCAGTACCCGGGACAGGGGGCGCCAAGAGACCCAGTACTTC. This gives the protein CASSTRDRGRQETQYF.

The chain couples TRBV6-1 to TRBJ1-2; D is ambiguous. Between the trimmed V and J ends, which lost 3 bases and 5 bases, there was a span of 13 bases. CDR3 length equals 14 residues. The V gene's germline CDR1 is MNHNS and CDR2 SASEGT. In nucleotides, the CDR3 is TGTGCCAGCAGTGATCACGGGGATTTTTATGGCTACACCTTC. Translating it yields CASSDHGDFYGYTF.

This chain joins TRBV5-4 and TRBJ2-5; D remains unclear. The CDR3 runs to 14 residues. Germline lookup yields CDR1 SGHNT and CDR2 YYREEE (reference sequence). The germline V and J ends were trimmed by 2 bases and 0 bases, with 8 bases remaining between them. CDR3 sequence (DNA): TGTGCCAGCAGCTTTCGACACAACCAAGAGACCCAGTACTTC. It codes for CASSFRHNQETQYF.

This chain joins TRBV3-1 (or the pseudogene TRBV3-2) and TRBJ2-3; 7 nucleotides match TRBD2. Losses at the gene ends were 6 bases for V and 0 bases for J; bases not matched to a gene: 6. The CDR3 runs to 15 residues. Germline CDR1 is LGHDT and CDR2 is YNNKEL (reference sequence). CDR3 DNA: TGTGCCAGCAGTCGAGCGGGGACTAGCACAGATACGCAGTATTTT. It translates to CASSRAGTSTDTQYF.

V and J are TRBV6-5 and TRBJ1-4, with 9 bases fitting TRBD1. The germline gives CDR1 MNHEY, CDR2 SVGAGI. The CDR3 loop spans 15 amino acids. V dropped 6 bases and J dropped 5; count of bases not matched to a gene: 7. CDR3 nucleotide sequence: TGTGCCAGCAGGAACGAGGGACAGGGAAATGAAAAACTGTTTTTT. This encodes CASRNEGQGNEKLFF.